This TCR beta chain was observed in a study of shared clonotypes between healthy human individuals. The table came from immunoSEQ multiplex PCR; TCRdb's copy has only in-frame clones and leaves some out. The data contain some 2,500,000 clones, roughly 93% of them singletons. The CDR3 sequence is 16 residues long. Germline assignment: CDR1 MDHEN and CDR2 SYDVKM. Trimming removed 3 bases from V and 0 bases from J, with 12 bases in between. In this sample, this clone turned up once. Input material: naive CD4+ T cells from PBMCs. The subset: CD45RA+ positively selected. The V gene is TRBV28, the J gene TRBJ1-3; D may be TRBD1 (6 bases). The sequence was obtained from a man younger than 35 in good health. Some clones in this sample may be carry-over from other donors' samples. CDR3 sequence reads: CASSLYRVSSGNTIYF. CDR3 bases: TGTGCCAGCAGTTTGTACAGGGTTTCCTCTGGAAACACCATATATTTT. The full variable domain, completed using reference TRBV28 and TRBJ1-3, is DVKVTQSSRYLVKRTGEKVFLECVQDMDHENMFWYRQDPGLGLRLIYFSYDVKMKEKGDIPEGYSVSREKKERFSLILESASTNQTSMYLCASSLYRVSSGNTIYFGEGSWLTVV.